The clone carrying this TCR beta chain was picked up one time. Antigen specificity is unknown. Germline V gives CDR1 LNHDA, CDR2 SQIVND (reference sequence). Trimming at V came to 5 bases and at J to 5 bases, leaving 9 bases not matched to a gene. The CDR3 is made up of 15 amino acids. PCR employed 60 Vbeta and 13 Jbeta primers. Here immunoSEQ multiplex PCR was the method, and the copy in TCRdb shows in-frame clones only, minus some. This table has 60,000 to 70,000 clones, roughly 70% appearing once. This record belongs to a study of cytomegalovirus exposure and HLA in healthy donors. Study observations and caveats: Reports described diagnosis of cytomegalovirus status by the classifier as highly specific and sensitive. TCR beta chains numbering 164 were designated cytomegalovirus-associated. As a later analysis revealed, the rate of TCR association differed by HLA locus, with DRB1 most and HLA-C fewest. Data from an earlier analysis indicated that most TCR beta V segments were productive either about 87% or about 30% of the time.

Sequencing used PBMCs. The chain employs TRBV19 and TRBJ1-5; 7 bases align to TRBD1. This receptor was identified in a man aged 45-60 years in good health and CMV-seropositive. The CDR3 protein is CASSVHRGGDQPQHF. The CDR3 DNA reads as TGTGCCAGTAGTGTCCACAGGGGTGGGGATCAGCCCCAGCATTTT.